This entry is about one T cell receptor beta chain. TCRdb's table, derived via immunoSEQ multiplex PCR, lists solely in-frame clones and lacks some. The repertoire holds about 160,000 clones, with 80% as singletons. Germline loops: CDR1 MNHEY, CDR2 SMNVEV (reference sequence). V dropped 2 bases and J dropped 1 base, with 14 bases sitting between them. This CDR3 has 16 amino acids. The data derive from a study of blood T cell repertoires in COVID-19. Participant ages covered about 18 to 100 years across 20 to 25 US areas. Which cohort a participant joined came from the clinical history participants gave.

The sequenced sample consisted of PBMCs or T cells enriched from blood (not recorded which). The chain has TRBV27 and TRBJ1-1, with D possibly TRBD1 on 6 matching bases. The TCR was taken from a woman aged 55-69 years who had recovered from COVID-19. This chain's CDR3 is CASSLLRGTPNTEAFF. DNA for the CDR3: TGTGCCAGCAGTTTACTCAGGGGAACCCCGAACACTGAAGCTTTCTTT.